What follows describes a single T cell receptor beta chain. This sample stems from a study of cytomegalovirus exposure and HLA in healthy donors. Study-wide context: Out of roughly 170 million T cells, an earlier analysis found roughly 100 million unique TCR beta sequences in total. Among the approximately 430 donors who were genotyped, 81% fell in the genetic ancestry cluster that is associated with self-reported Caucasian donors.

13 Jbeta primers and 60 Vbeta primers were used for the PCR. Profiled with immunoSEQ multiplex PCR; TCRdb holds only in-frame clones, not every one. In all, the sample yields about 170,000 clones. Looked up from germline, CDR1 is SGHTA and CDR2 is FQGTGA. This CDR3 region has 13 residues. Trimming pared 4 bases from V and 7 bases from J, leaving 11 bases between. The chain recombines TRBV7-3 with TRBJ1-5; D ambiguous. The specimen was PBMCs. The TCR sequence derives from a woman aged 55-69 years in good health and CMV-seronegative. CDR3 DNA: TGTGCCAGCAGCTCGAGGCCCGACCAGCCCCAGCATTTT. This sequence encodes CASSSRPDQPQHF.